The clone carrying this T cell receptor beta chain has a count of ten or more. Its antigen is still unknown. Germline-derived CDR1 and CDR2 are MNHEY and SVGAGI. The CDR3 loop spans 14 amino acids. Trimming at V came to 6 bases and at J to 6 bases, leaving 6 bases not matched to a gene. Diagnosis relied on clinical symptoms, serum thyroxine and TRAb, thyroid ultrasound and orbital computed tomography. The sample is drawn from a study of T cells in Graves' hyperthyroidism and ophthalmopathy. Study overall: Any treatment followed the collection of peripheral blood at initial diagnosis.

Amplified TCR beta CDR3 regions derived from RNA transcripts. The HTBI primer set was used in a first-round RT-PCR of the TCR CDR3. TCRdb fed the multiplex PCR reads into MiXCR, producing one record per CDR3 protein. The sample lists approximately 640,000 distinct CDR3 sequences; about 17% were seen once. Study results and limitations: Most thyroid clonotypes with frequency above 0.001 were detected in blood. Through a model of 13 V-J features, ophthalmopathy was separated from stable hyperthyroidism.

The TCR was taken from a woman in her 30s with Graves' hyperthyroidism. The sample taken for sequencing was blood. The V gene is TRBV6-5, the J gene TRBJ1-4, with 8 bases aligning to TRBD1. The CDR3 here is CASRTGQAHEKLFF. Written as DNA, the CDR3 is TGTGCCAGCAGAACGGGACAGGCGCATGAAAAACTGTTTTTT.